This is a list of T cell receptor beta chains from one sample in a study of technical replicates of blood from a handful of donors. Assay: immunoSEQ multiplex PCR; the TCRdb copy retains only in-frame clones and omits some. The sample shows around 80,000 clones, roughly 98% of them seen only once. The sample comprised T cells isolated from PBMCs. The origin of the receptors is a human donor in good health. The CDR3 runs from the conserved cysteine through the conserved F or W. Each record gives: V gene, clone size, J gene, D gene, CDR3 protein, CDR3 DNA. A D gene is named only where the DNA matches it firmly. Clone size is given for some rows only: seen once, a few or many times, or a class if the clone is expanded.

V gene: TRBV5-1; clone size: .; J gene: TRBJ2-7; D gene: TRBD1; CDR3 protein: CASSLTGGYEQYF; CDR3 DNA: TGCGCCAGCAGCTTGACAGGGGGCTACGAGCAGTACTTC
V gene: TRBV10-1; clone size: .; J gene: TRBJ1-1; D gene: .; CDR3 protein: CASSEGGKLKTEAFF; CDR3 DNA: TGCGCCAGCAGTGAGGGAGGCAAACTAAAGACTGAAGCTTTCTTT
V gene: TRBV5-4; clone size: .; J gene: TRBJ2-6; D gene: TRBD1; CDR3 protein: CASSSGQHSGANVLTF; CDR3 DNA: TGTGCCAGCAGCTCGGGACAGCACTCTGGGGCCAACGTCCTGACTTTC
V gene: TRBV30; clone size: .; J gene: TRBJ1-2; D gene: .; CDR3 protein: CAWTRGGFSYTF; CDR3 DNA: TGTGCCTGGACCCGGGGAGGGTTCAGCTACACCTTC
V gene: TRBV9; clone size: once; J gene: TRBJ1-2; D gene: .; CDR3 protein: CASSAEGGAVGYTF; CDR3 DNA: TGTGCCAGCAGCGCCGAGGGGGGGGCGGTTGGCTACACCTTC
V gene: TRBV15; clone size: .; J gene: TRBJ2-1; D gene: TRBD2; CDR3 protein: CATSPGLAGNEQFF; CDR3 DNA: TGTGCCACCAGCCCGGGACTAGCGGGGAATGAGCAGTTCTTC
V gene: TRBV11-3; clone size: .; J gene: TRBJ2-1; D gene: .; CDR3 protein: CASSNRRNEQFF; CDR3 DNA: TGTGCCAGCAGCAATAGGAGGAATGAGCAGTTCTTC
V gene: TRBV7-2; clone size: .; J gene: TRBJ1-2; D gene: .; CDR3 protein: CARQVNYGYTF; CDR3 DNA: TGTGCCAGACAGGTGAACTATGGCTACACCTTC
V gene: TRBV6-1; clone size: .; J gene: TRBJ2-1; D gene: TRBD2; CDR3 protein: CATALAGGNNEQFF; CDR3 DNA: TGTGCCACCGCCCTAGCGGGGGGTAACAATGAGCAGTTCTTC
V gene: TRBV4-1; clone size: .; J gene: TRBJ2-3; D gene: TRBD2; CDR3 protein: CASSHFLAGGRDTQYF; CDR3 DNA: TGCGCCAGCAGCCACTTCCTAGCGGGAGGTCGAGATACGCAGTATTTT
V gene: TRBV6-5; clone size: .; J gene: TRBJ2-3; D gene: .; CDR3 protein: CASSYSRASTDTQYF; CDR3 DNA: TGTGCCAGCAGTTACTCGAGGGCTAGCACAGATACGCAGTATTTT
V gene: TRBV7-9; clone size: .; J gene: TRBJ2-5; D gene: .; CDR3 protein: CASSHDSNQETQYF; CDR3 DNA: TGTGCCAGCAGCCACGACAGCAACCAAGAGACCCAGTACTTC
V gene: TRBV27; clone size: .; J gene: TRBJ2-1; D gene: .; CDR3 protein: CASSLLRTGAPDNEQFF; CDR3 DNA: TGTGCCAGCAGTTTACTCCGAACGGGAGCCCCAGACAATGAGCAGTTCTTC
V gene: TRBV27; clone size: .; J gene: TRBJ2-4; D gene: .; CDR3 protein: CASTTSGKAKNIQYF; CDR3 DNA: TGTGCCAGCACAACCTCAGGAAAAGCCAAAAACATTCAGTACTTC
V gene: TRBV5-1; clone size: .; J gene: TRBJ2-7; D gene: .; CDR3 protein: CASSLVGGGSYEQYF; CDR3 DNA: TGCGCCAGCAGCTTGGTCGGCGGAGGCTCCTACGAGCAGTACTTC
V gene: TRBV5-1; clone size: .; J gene: TRBJ2-3; D gene: TRBD1; CDR3 protein: CASSLMTGANTDTQYF; CDR3 DNA: TGCGCCAGCAGCTTGATGACAGGGGCGAACACAGATACGCAGTATTTT
V gene: TRBV7-3; clone size: .; J gene: TRBJ2-5; D gene: TRBD2; CDR3 protein: CASSLSSGGGETQYF; CDR3 DNA: TGTGCCAGCAGCTTATCTAGCGGGGGAGGGGAGACCCAGTACTTC
V gene: TRBV2; clone size: .; J gene: TRBJ1-1; D gene: TRBD1; CDR3 protein: CASRPDRGRTEAFF; CDR3 DNA: TGTGCCAGCAGACCCGACAGGGGAAGGACTGAAGCTTTCTTT
V gene: TRBV5-1; clone size: .; J gene: TRBJ1-1; D gene: TRBD1; CDR3 protein: CASSSYLTGQVNTEAFF; CDR3 DNA: TGCGCCAGCAGTTCATATCTTACGGGACAGGTGAACACTGAAGCTTTCTTT
V gene: TRBV28; clone size: .; J gene: TRBJ2-5; D gene: .; CDR3 protein: CASSFQGTPYF; CDR3 DNA: TGTGCCAGCAGTTTCCAGGGGACACCTTACTTC
V gene: TRBV5-4; clone size: few; J gene: TRBJ1-2; D gene: .; CDR3 protein: CASSLGGGAANYGYTF; CDR3 DNA: TGTGCCAGCAGCTTAGGAGGAGGGGCCGCTAACTATGGCTACACCTTC
V gene: TRBV4-1; clone size: .; J gene: TRBJ1-4; D gene: .; CDR3 protein: CASSHSSLSTNEKLFF; CDR3 DNA: TGCGCCAGCAGCCACAGTTCCCTTTCAACTAATGAAAAACTGTTTTTT
V gene: TRBV14; clone size: once; J gene: TRBJ2-5; D gene: .; CDR3 protein: CASSQLSRFYQETQYF; CDR3 DNA: TGTGCCAGCAGCCAACTTAGTCGCTTCTACCAAGAGACCCAGTACTTC
V gene: TRBV6-5; clone size: once; J gene: TRBJ1-5; D gene: .; CDR3 protein: CASSQDSYSNQPQHF; CDR3 DNA: TGTGCCAGCAGTCAGGACAGCTATAGCAATCAGCCCCAGCATTTT
V gene: TRBV2; clone size: .; J gene: TRBJ2-5; D gene: TRBD2; CDR3 protein: CASSGALAEETQYF; CDR3 DNA: TGTGCCAGCAGTGGAGCCCTAGCGGAAGAGACCCAGTACTTC
V gene: TRBV6-6; clone size: .; J gene: TRBJ1-1; D gene: .; CDR3 protein: CASSSPGLGVNTEAFF; CDR3 DNA: TGTGCCAGCAGTTCCCCAGGCCTTGGCGTAAACACTGAAGCTTTCTTT
V gene: TRBV14; clone size: .; J gene: TRBJ2-5; D gene: .; CDR3 protein: CASSSIQETQYF; CDR3 DNA: TGTGCCAGCAGCTCAATCCAAGAGACCCAGTACTTC
V gene: TRBV5-1; clone size: .; J gene: TRBJ2-3; D gene: TRBD2; CDR3 protein: CASSSGLAGGTDTQYF; CDR3 DNA: TGCGCCAGCAGCTCGGGACTAGCGGGGGGCACAGATACGCAGTATTTT
V gene: TRBV2; clone size: .; J gene: TRBJ1-2; D gene: .; CDR3 protein: CASPEGESYGYTF; CDR3 DNA: TGTGCCAGCCCCGAAGGGGAATCTTATGGCTACACCTTC
V gene: TRBV30; clone size: .; J gene: TRBJ2-6; D gene: .; CDR3 protein: CAWIKIDRAGANVLTF; CDR3 DNA: TGTGCCTGGATTAAGATTGACAGAGCTGGGGCCAACGTCCTGACTTTC
V gene: TRBV19; clone size: .; J gene: TRBJ1-5; D gene: .; CDR3 protein: CASSIGPGYSNQPQHF; CDR3 DNA: TGTGCCAGTAGTATAGGCCCAGGGTATAGCAATCAGCCCCAGCATTTT
V gene: TRBV7-9; clone size: .; J gene: TRBJ1-1; D gene: .; CDR3 protein: CASSLALGLDSPEAFF; CDR3 DNA: TGTGCCAGCAGCTTAGCTCTTGGCCTTGACTCGCCTGAAGCTTTCTTT
V gene: TRBV27; clone size: .; J gene: TRBJ2-3; D gene: .; CDR3 protein: CASSLRSYTDTQYF; CDR3 DNA: TGTGCCAGCAGTCTCAGATCGTACACAGATACGCAGTATTTT
V gene: TRBV4-2; clone size: .; J gene: TRBJ2-2; D gene: TRBD1; CDR3 protein: CASSQGSRGPAGELFF; CDR3 DNA: TGTGCCAGCAGCCAAGGTAGCAGGGGGCCGGCTGGGGAGCTGTTTTTT
V gene: TRBV6-5; clone size: .; J gene: TRBJ2-7; D gene: .; CDR3 protein: CASSRDRGYEQYF; CDR3 DNA: TGTGCCAGCAGTCGCGATAGGGGGTACGAGCAGTACTTC
V gene: TRBV6-6; clone size: .; J gene: TRBJ2-7; D gene: .; CDR3 protein: CASQTGTLVYEQYF; CDR3 DNA: TGTGCCAGTCAGACCGGGACATTGGTGTACGAGCAGTACTTC
V gene: TRBV5-6; clone size: .; J gene: TRBJ2-1; D gene: .; CDR3 protein: CASSWRNEQFF; CDR3 DNA: TGTGCCAGCAGCTGGAGGAATGAGCAGTTCTTC
V gene: TRBV6-4; clone size: .; J gene: TRBJ1-2; D gene: .; CDR3 protein: CASSETRGGSGYTF; CDR3 DNA: TGTGCCAGCAGTGAAACGAGGGGAGGGAGCGGCTACACCTTC
V gene: TRBV18; clone size: .; J gene: TRBJ2-3; D gene: TRBD2; CDR3 protein: CASDHSGSNTDTQYF; CDR3 DNA: TGTGCCAGCGACCACAGCGGGAGCAACACAGATACGCAGTATTTT
V gene: TRBV4-1; clone size: .; J gene: TRBJ1-5; D gene: .; CDR3 protein: CASSQEMQVHQPQHF; CDR3 DNA: TGCGCCAGCAGCCAAGAGATGCAGGTACATCAGCCCCAGCATTTT
V gene: TRBV7-2; clone size: .; J gene: TRBJ2-7; D gene: TRBD2; CDR3 protein: CASSTPSGISYEQYF; CDR3 DNA: TGTGCCAGCAGCACGCCTAGCGGAATTTCCTACGAGCAGTACTTC
V gene: TRBV2; clone size: once; J gene: TRBJ2-7; D gene: .; CDR3 protein: CASSEAPGYEQYF; CDR3 DNA: TGTGCCAGCAGTGAAGCGCCGGGCTACGAGCAGTACTTC
V gene: TRBV4-1; clone size: .; J gene: TRBJ2-3; D gene: .; CDR3 protein: CASSRTLQGNHADTQYF; CDR3 DNA: TGCGCCAGCAGCCGCACCCTCCAGGGGAATCACGCAGATACGCAGTATTTT
V gene: TRBV13; clone size: .; J gene: TRBJ2-7; D gene: TRBD2; CDR3 protein: CASSLDLAGVNREQYF; CDR3 DNA: TGTGCCAGCAGCTTAGACCTAGCGGGAGTTAATCGCGAGCAGTACTTC
V gene: TRBV6-5; clone size: .; J gene: TRBJ2-1; D gene: TRBD2; CDR3 protein: CASRGGGHNEQFF; CDR3 DNA: TGTGCCAGCAGGGGGGGAGGGCACAATGAGCAGTTCTTC
V gene: TRBV6-5; clone size: .; J gene: TRBJ1-5; D gene: .; CDR3 protein: CASSSRTGGNQPQHF; CDR3 DNA: TGTGCCAGCAGTTCCCGGACGGGGGGTAATCAGCCCCAGCATTTT
V gene: TRBV19; clone size: .; J gene: TRBJ1-2; D gene: TRBD1; CDR3 protein: CASSLDRGPYGYTF; CDR3 DNA: TGTGCCAGTAGTCTAGACAGGGGGCCCTATGGCTACACCTTC
V gene: TRBV7-6; clone size: once; J gene: TRBJ2-1; D gene: TRBD2; CDR3 protein: CASSLGGSPYNEQFF; CDR3 DNA: TGTGCCAGCAGCTTGGGCGGGAGCCCCTACAATGAGCAGTTCTTC
V gene: TRBV6-5; clone size: once; J gene: TRBJ1-6; D gene: TRBD1; CDR3 protein: CASTQGANNSPLHF; CDR3 DNA: TGTGCCAGCACCCAGGGGGCAAATAATTCACCCCTCCACTTT